This T cell receptor (beta chain) was captured by sequencing in a study of blood T cell repertoires in COVID-19. The CDR3 runs to 13 residues. V shed 6 bases and J shed 2 bases, with 10 bases lying between them. The germline gives CDR1 MNHEY, CDR2 SMNVEV (reference sequence). In the original processing: For nucleated cells, counts were estimated from reference gene primer amplification. The protocol was immunoSEQ multiplex PCR, while the TCRdb copy is restricted to in-frame clones and leaves out a portion. The DNA was the basis for D and trimming; V, J and clone size are from that table. There are about 110,000 clones in the sample; roughly four fifths occur only once, and 11% to 15% lies in the top ten.

What was sequenced was peripheral blood. The chain recombines TRBV27 with TRBJ1-2; no reliable D call. This TCR derives from a woman aged 60-75 years with acute or convalescent COVID-19. Here the CDR3 reads CASRADGNYGYTF. CDR3 nucleotides: TGTGCCAGCAGGGCTGACGGGAACTATGGCTACACCTTC.